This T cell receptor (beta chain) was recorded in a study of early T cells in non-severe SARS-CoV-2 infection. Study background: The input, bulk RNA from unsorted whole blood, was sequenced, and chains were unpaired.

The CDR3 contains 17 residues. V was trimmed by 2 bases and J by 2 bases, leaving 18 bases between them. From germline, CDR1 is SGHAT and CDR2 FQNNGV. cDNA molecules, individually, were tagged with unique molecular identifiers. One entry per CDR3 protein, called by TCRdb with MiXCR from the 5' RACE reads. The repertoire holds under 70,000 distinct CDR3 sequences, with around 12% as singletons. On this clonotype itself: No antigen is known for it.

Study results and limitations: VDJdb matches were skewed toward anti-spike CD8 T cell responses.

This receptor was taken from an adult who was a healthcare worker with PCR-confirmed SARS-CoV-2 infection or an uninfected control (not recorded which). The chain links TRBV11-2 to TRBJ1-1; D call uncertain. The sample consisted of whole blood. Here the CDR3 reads CASSLLSGGGENTEAFF. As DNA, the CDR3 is TGTGCCAGCAGCTTACTGTCTGGAGGAGGAGAAAACACTGAAGCTTTCTTT.